What follows is one T cell receptor beta chain and its context. What it binds is not known. The sample contains more than one DNA sequence encoding this CDR3. The record originates from a study of shared clonotypes between healthy human individuals. Findings of the study overall: When compared with the clonotypes that were shared by all four sorted-subset donors, the non-shared clonotypes turned out to have lower generation probabilities.

For every subset, genomic DNA was evenly distributed across several immunoSEQ plates. Data came from immunoSEQ multiplex PCR; TCRdb stores just in-frame clones and leaves some out. Of over a million clones listed, about 84% are singletons. Per germline, CDR1 LGHNT and CDR2 FRNRAP. This CDR3 spans 16 amino acids. Unmatched junction bases numbered 5, after V lost 1 base and J lost 2 bases. The rearrangement uses TRBV12-5 and TRBJ2-5; 9 bases map to TRBD1. The sequence was obtained from a man between 18 and 35 years old in good health. Some clones in this sample may be carry-over from other donors' samples. Sample: memory CD4+ T cells from PBMCs. Documented subset: CD45RA-negative fraction. The CDR3 here is CASGLASGTGQETQYF. CDR3 coding DNA: TGTGCTAGTGGTTTGGCATCCGGGACAGGGCAAGAGACCCAGTACTTC.